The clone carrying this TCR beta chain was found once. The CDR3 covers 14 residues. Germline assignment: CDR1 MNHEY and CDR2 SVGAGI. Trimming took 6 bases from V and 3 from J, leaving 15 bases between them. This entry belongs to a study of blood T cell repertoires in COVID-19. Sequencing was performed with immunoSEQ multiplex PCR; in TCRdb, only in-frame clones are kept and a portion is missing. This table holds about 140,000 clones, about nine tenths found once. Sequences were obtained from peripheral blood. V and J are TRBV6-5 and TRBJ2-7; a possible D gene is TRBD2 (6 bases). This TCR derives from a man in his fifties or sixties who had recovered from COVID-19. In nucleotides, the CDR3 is TGTGCCAGCAGCCTCCTGCGGGACGGCTACGAGCAGTACTTC. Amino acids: CASSLLRDGYEQYF.